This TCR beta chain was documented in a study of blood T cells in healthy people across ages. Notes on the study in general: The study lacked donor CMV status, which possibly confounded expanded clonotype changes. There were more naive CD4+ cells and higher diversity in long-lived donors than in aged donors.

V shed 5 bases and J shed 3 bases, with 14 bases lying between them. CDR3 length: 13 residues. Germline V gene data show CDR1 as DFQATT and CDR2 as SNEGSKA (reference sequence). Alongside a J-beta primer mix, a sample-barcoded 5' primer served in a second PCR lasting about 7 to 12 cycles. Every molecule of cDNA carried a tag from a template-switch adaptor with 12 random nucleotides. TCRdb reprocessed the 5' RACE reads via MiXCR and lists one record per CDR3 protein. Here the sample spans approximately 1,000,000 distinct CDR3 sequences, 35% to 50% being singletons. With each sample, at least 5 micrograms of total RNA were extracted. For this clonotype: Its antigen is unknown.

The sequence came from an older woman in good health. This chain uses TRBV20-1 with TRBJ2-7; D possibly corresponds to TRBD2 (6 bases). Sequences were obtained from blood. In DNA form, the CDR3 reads TGCAGTGCTCTGGGGCACGGGAGCTACGAGCAGTACTTC. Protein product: CSALGHGSYEQYF.